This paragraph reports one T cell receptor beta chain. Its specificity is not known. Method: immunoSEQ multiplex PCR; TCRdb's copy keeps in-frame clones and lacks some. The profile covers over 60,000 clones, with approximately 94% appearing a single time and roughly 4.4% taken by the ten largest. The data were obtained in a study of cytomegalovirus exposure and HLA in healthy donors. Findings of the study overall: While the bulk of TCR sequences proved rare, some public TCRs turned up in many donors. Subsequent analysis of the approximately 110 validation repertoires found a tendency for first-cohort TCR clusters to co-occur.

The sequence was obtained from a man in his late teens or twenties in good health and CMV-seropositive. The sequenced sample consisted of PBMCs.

CDR3 coding DNA: TGTGCCAGCAGCTTACGAGGGAGGGATGAAAAACTGTTTTTT. Protein: CASSLRGRDEKLFF. The chain couples TRBV7-2 to TRBJ1-4, with D hard to call. Germline values: CDR1 SGHTA, CDR2 FQGNSA. Between the trimmed V and J ends, which lost 2 bases and 6 bases, there was a span of 10 bases. The length of the CDR3 is 14 residues.